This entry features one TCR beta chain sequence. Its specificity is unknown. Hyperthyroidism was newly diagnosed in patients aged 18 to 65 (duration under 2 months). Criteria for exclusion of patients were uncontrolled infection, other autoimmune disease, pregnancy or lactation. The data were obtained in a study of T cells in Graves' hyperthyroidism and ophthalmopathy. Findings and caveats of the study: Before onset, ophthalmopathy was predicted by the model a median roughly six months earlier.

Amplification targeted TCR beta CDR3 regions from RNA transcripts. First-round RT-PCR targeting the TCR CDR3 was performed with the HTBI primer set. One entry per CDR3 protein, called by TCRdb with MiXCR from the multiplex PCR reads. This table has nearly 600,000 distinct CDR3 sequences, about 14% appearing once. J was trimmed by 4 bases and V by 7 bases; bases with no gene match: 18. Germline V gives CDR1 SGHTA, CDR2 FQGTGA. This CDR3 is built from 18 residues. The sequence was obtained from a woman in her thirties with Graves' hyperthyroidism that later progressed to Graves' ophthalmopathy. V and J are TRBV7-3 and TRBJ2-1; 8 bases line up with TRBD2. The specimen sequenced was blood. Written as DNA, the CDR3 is TGTGCCAGCACCCCGGGGGCTAGCGGGTATGCCAAGTACAATGAGCAGTTCTTC. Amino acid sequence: CASTPGASGYAKYNEQFF.